This T cell receptor (beta chain) was found in a study of cytomegalovirus exposure and HLA in healthy donors. Study-level background: From some 180 million T cells, an earlier analysis saw approximately 110 million unique TCR beta sequences. Genotyping of hundreds of donors showed that about 84% belonged to the Caucasian-associated ancestry cluster. Points from the study as a whole: In a later analysis, V- and J-gene trimming of beta chains associated with a DCLRE1C missense variant, replicated independently.

Primers included in the PCR were 60 Vbeta and 13 Jbeta primers. Using immunoSEQ multiplex PCR, the repertoire was profiled, and TCRdb retains in-frame clones only, with some absent. Here the sample spans under 70,000 clones, around 86% being singletons. Worth noting for this clone: The antigen remains undetermined.

The CDR3 covers 17 residues. Germline loops: CDR1 SGHTA, CDR2 FQGNSA. Trimming left V 2 bases short and J 0 bases short, with 14 bases between. The sequence came from a woman aged 25 to 39 in good health and CMV-seronegative. V usage is TRBV7-2 and J usage is TRBJ1-3; TRBD1 is a possible D gene (6 bases). The sequencing input was PBMCs. CDR3 nucleotide sequence: TGTGCCAGCAGCTTATCCAAGACAGGCCTCTCTGGAAACACCATATATTTT. Translated, it gives CASSLSKTGLSGNTIYF.